Described below is a single TCR beta chain sequence and its context. Its antigen remains undetermined. No base-level quality is on record; no much larger clone is a single base apart. The cohort was made up of 500 to 850 healthy bone marrow donors. All cohort members were sampled while nominally healthy, although unrecorded immune exposures were likely present. The donor was CMV seropositive and belonged to the group of 250 to 350 seropositive cohort members. Each donor provided a peripheral blood sample, and peripheral blood mononuclear cells were used for TCR beta sequencing. The Qiagen DNeasy Blood Extraction Kit was used to extract genomic DNA from the blood cell samples. Libraries were prepared through the immunoSEQ multiplex PCR assay. A mixture of 60 forward primers for TCR Vbeta segments and 13 reverse primers for TCR Jbeta segments was used in the multiplex PCR. A multiplex PCR assay on genomic DNA amplified the CDR3 region of rearranged TCR beta genes. On the Illumina HiSeq System, the amplified TCR beta libraries were sequenced as 87-base-pair reads. Regarding the original processing steps: A later analysis counted approximately 76 million unique TCR beta chains across the 666 repertoires, and about 10 million of these chains were shared by at least two donors. Raw reads were error-corrected and collapsed into unique sequences with a nearest-neighbor algorithm that merged closely related sequences to remove PCR and sequencing errors. V, D and J gene segments were assigned by aligning CDR3 sequences to IMGT reference sequences. For a sequence to be retained, at least a six-nucleotide match to both a V gene segment and a J gene segment was required. Rearrangements were called productive when the CDR3 lacked stop codons and stayed in frame with V and J; all others were non-productive. CDR3 was defined according to IMGT convention as the region running from the second conserved V-encoded cysteine to the conserved J-encoded phenylalanine. The earlier analysis of around 640 of the donors excluded sequences that lacked an unambiguous match to a single V gene segment. In an earlier analysis of several hundred of the donors, a V segment was called functional when productive rearrangements were above 56.7%, and segregating when the standard deviation between donors exceeded 5%. A statistical classification framework was built for diagnosing cytomegalovirus status from the catalog of TCR beta chain sequences. A later analysis assigned V and J genes by comparing TCR nucleotide sequences with IMGT/GENE-DB human TR gene sequences. A later analysis assigned CDR3 sequences and most-parsimonious VDJ recombination scenarios with the TCRdist pipeline. In a later analysis, every TCR beta chain was defined by the combination of its CDR3 amino acid sequence and its V-gene family, and reads without a unique V-gene family were dropped. As a way to deal with suspected cross-contamination and a sequencing artifact, a later analysis dropped hundreds of nucleotide sequences that were highly shared and had low generation probability. In a later analysis, a clonal expansion index for each public chain was calculated from normalized within-repertoire ranks of inferred template counts. In a later analysis, generation probabilities were computed with a VDJ recombination model fitted to out-of-frame rearrangements, and the resulting probabilities were checked against IGoR. In a later analysis, TCR-TCR, TCR-HLA and TCR-CMV co-occurrence was scored with hypergeometric tests, and a repertoire-size bias correction was applied to TCR pairs. To estimate false discovery rates, a later analysis permuted the HLA or CMV assignments 20 times. In a later analysis, co-occurring TCRs were grouped using DBSCAN, with TCRdist sequence similarity added in when clustering inside HLA-allele-positive subsets. Co-occurrence clustering excluded repertoires with fewer than 30,000 or more than 120,000 public chains, plus five with anomalous nucleotide sharing. The table was pulled from immuneACCESS by TCRdb, which kept in-frame rearrangements only. Such tables lose some clones; where checked, under half of the loss comes from unresolved V genes, and the rest has no known cause. V, J and clone size were drawn from that table, and D and trimming were deduced from the DNA. The sample records around 82,000 clones, about four fifths of which are singletons. Approximately 6% of the sample comes from the top ten.

The germline V gene supplies CDR1 MNHNS and CDR2 SASEGT. The cysteine opens and the phenylalanine closes a CDR3 of 14 amino acids. Left in the record is the CDR3 DNA by itself, 42 bases read in frame from the first base. The V and J ends are trimmed by 0 bases and 9 bases, leaving 15 bases between them. The sample is drawn from a study of cytomegalovirus exposure and HLA in healthy donors (dated by TCRdb to the late 2010s). Regarding the study in general: An earlier analysis of under 600 of the donors reported approximately 300 Gb of sequence data and some 120 million unique TCR beta sequences from roughly 200 million T cells. Around 320 gigabases of sequencing data and around 87 million unique TCR sequences were included in an early release covering about 700 HLA-typed donors. Among the approximately 400 genotyped donors, approximately 76% belonged to the genetic ancestry cluster associated with self-reported Caucasian donors. The study aimed to test whether signatures of past pathogen exposure could be identified by cataloging public T cell receptors. The study used immunosequencing to profile the T cell repertoires of approximately 690 subjects and linked those repertoires to cytomegalovirus serostatus. A separate validation cohort of some 130 different subjects was used in addition to the approximately 670-subject first cohort. To predict cytomegalovirus infection status, the study brought together high-throughput TCR immunosequencing, statistical association of individual TCRs with disease status, and machine learning. To study patterns of TCR occurrence, a later analysis re-analyzed previously published TCR beta repertoires from just over 650 donors and added high-resolution HLA genotyping. Rather than using new phenotypic data, the later analysis identified candidate immune exposures from TCR beta sequences and from how often those sequences occurred across donors. An earlier analysis of more than 450 of the donors used high-throughput TCR beta sequencing to judge whether each TCR beta V gene segment behaved as functional or pseudogenic. Alongside the repertoire data, information on donor age, sex, ethnicity and CMV serostatus was compiled. A later genetic analysis took genome-wide SNP genotypes for about 65% of the roughly 670 donors and used that subset as a discovery cohort. All discovery cohort repertoires had been generated on a single sequencing platform. Class I and class II HLA loci were covered by the typing at four-digit resolution. Typing coverage varied by locus: about 629-640 donors for A, B, C, DRB1 and DQB1; about 520 for DQA1; approximately 610 for DPA1; roughly 450 for DPB1. Roughly 5 DR-DQ haplotypes were handled as single units for association and clustering, since linkage in the cohort was strong. Among roughly 370 genotyped donors of the cohort, an average of 235,054 unique TCR beta nucleotide sequences were sequenced per donor, roughly 20% of them non-productive.

Broad study findings and their caveats: A later analysis found that most CMV-associated TCR beta chains appeared HLA-restricted, with HLA associations seemingly driven largely by CMV exposure. Compared with the approximately 600-donor mean, donors in an Asian-associated ancestry cluster had fewer N-insertions in productive TCRs, according to a later genetic analysis. The classifier was reported to diagnose cytomegalovirus status with high specificity and sensitivity in both the original and validation cohorts. Across donors, most TCR sequences were observed very rarely, whereas some public TCRs were present in many individuals. In a later analysis, 16,951 TCR beta sequences were associated with specific HLA alleles at a false discovery rate of 0.05. The authors suggested that the approach could potentially be generalized to other disease states and immunological phenotypes. In a later analysis, several top co-occurrence clusters were reported to appear linked to parvovirus B19, influenza, CMV and Epstein-Barr virus. A further reported finding was that TCR beta sequences accurately predicted the HLA-A and HLA-B alleles for most subjects in the first cohort. The study gave a list of around 170 TCR beta chains associated with cytomegalovirus. In a later genetic analysis, a missense DCLRE1C variant was associated with V-gene and J-gene trimming of TCR beta chains, and the association was replicated in an independent cohort. Because some donors lacked HLA typing at each locus, the association tests relied only on the typed subset. Because counts were too low, about 15 rarely observed V segments, including chromosome 9 orphons, were left out of the earlier analysis of 587 of the donors. The only immune exposure information available for the cohort was CMV serostatus. A later analysis found that HLA-associated TCR beta chains were more clonally expanded and had lower generation probabilities than equally common non-associated chains. The sequencing pipeline was judged likely to have produced a cluster of highly shared sequence variants as a technical artifact. Linkage disequilibrium might explain the correlated functional status among segregating V segments, but an unknown experimental factor could not be ruled out. Some IMGT-functional V segments, including TRBV6-2 and TRBV6-3, could not be told apart with the 87-base-pair reads, so those segments were excluded. Only TCR beta chains were sequenced in this cohort, and the absence of alpha or paired-chain data limited detectable features. An earlier analysis of approximately 600 of the donors showed that most TCR beta V segments appeared in productive rearrangements either about 87% or about 30% of the time, which broadly matched IMGT annotations. In a later analysis, the rate of TCR association differed among HLA loci, with DRB1 alleles having the most associated TCRs and HLA-C alleles having the fewest. Strong co-occurrence of HLA alleles, especially DR and DQ, made assigning TCR associations to individual alleles difficult. Sequencing depth was assumed to be roughly uniform across donors in the presence/absence analyses, though that assumption may not hold. In vitro tests confirmed that a few of the cytomegalovirus-associated TCR beta chains recognize cytomegalovirus antigens.

Sample: PBMCs. The sequence is built from TRBV6-1 and TRBJ2-7, and perhaps TRBD2 as D gene, on 6 matching bases. The clonotype was recovered from a male donor in good health and CMV-seropositive. The bases are TGTGCCAGCAGTGAAGCGACTAGTCCCGTTGGGCAGTACTTC. Translated, it gives CASSEATSPVGQYF.